The T cell receptor beta chain under discussion was sequenced for a study of response to subunit inactivated influenza vaccine. TCRdb ran MiXCR on the RT-PCR reads and lists one entry per CDR3 protein. The table records some 500,000 distinct CDR3 sequences, about 15% of them present only once. CDR1 SGDLS and CDR2 YYNGEE come from the germline V gene. V lost 0 bases and J lost 4, with 14 bases in between. This CDR3 is 15 amino acids long. This clonotype occurred a few times. The input for sequencing was CD4+ T cells sorted from PBMCs, taken less than 30 months after vaccination. The TCR comes from a man aged 50 to 75 who received an inactivated influenza vaccine. V is TRBV9 and J is TRBJ2-7, with a possible D match to TRBD2 (6 bases). The CDR3 region is CASSVDAGSQYEQYF. The DNA of the CDR3 is TGTGCCAGCAGCGTAGATGCGGGGTCCCAATACGAGCAGTACTTC. The full variable domain, its missing parts supplied by reference TRBV9 and TRBJ2-7, is DSGVTQTPKHLITATGQRVTLRCSPRSGDLSVYWYQQSLDQGLQFLIQYYNGEERAKGNILERFSAQQFPDLHSELNLSSLELGDSALYFCASSVDAGSQYEQYFGPGTRLTVT.